These 21 T cell receptor beta chains share one sample of origin, sequenced in a study of shared T cell receptors in the human thymus. Data came from immunoSEQ multiplex PCR; TCRdb stores just in-frame clones and leaves some out. The sample yields some 640,000 clones, about 89% seen once. The same data also went into a second study, on human thymus T cells.

The material sequenced was thymocytes. Receptors originate from a boy under two years old with a congenital heart defect.

This clone has more than one count but fewer than ten. The same CDR3 can be traced to other DNA sequences in this sample. The chain employs TRBV5-6 and TRBJ2-7; D gene unclear. Germline values: CDR1 SGHDT, CDR2 YYEEEE. The CDR3 runs to 13 residues. Trimming removed 0 bases from V and 0 bases from J, with 4 bases in between. CDR3 coding DNA: TGTGCCAGCAGCTTGGTTAGCTCCTACGAGCAGTACTTC. Translating gives CASSLVSSYEQYF.

This rearrangement joins TRBV27 to TRBJ1-1, with a possible D match to TRBD1 (5 bases). The CDR3 extends over 18 amino acids. Deletions cut 6 bases from V and 1 base from J, with 24 bases between. The germline CDR1 and CDR2 sequences are MNHEY and SMNVEV (reference sequence). The CDR3 region has the DNA TGTGCCAGCAGGCCCAAATTAAATGATTGGGGGGAGAACACTGAAGCTTTCTTT. This codes for CASRPKLNDWGENTEAFF.

The chain recombines TRBV6-6 with TRBJ1-3; unclear D gene. The CDR3 covers 16 residues. The V end was cut by 0 bases, the J end by 1 base, with 10 bases between. Germline loops: CDR1 MNHNY, CDR2 SVGAGI (reference sequence). CDR3 sequence: CASSYSRSPSGNTIYF. For the CDR3, the DNA is TGTGCCAGCAGTTACTCGAGGTCCCCGTCTGGAAACACCATATATTTT.

The chain recombines TRBV28 with TRBJ2-3, with 8 bases identical to TRBD1. With 5 bases clipped from V and 4 bases from J, the junction kept 8 bases outside the gene matches. Germline CDR1 MDHEN, CDR2 SYDVKM. The CDR3 runs 15 residues. The CDR3 sequence is CASSADREGADTQYF. Here the CDR3 DNA reads TGTGCCAGCAGTGCGGACAGGGAAGGGGCAGATACGCAGTATTTT.

About this clone: Other DNA sequences from this sample encode an identical CDR3 as well. The chain recombines TRBV28 with TRBJ1-2; 8 bases fit TRBD1. The V segment lost 5 bases and the J segment 3 bases; nucleotides outside the gene matches: 5. The CDR3 has 14 amino acids. Germline V gene sequence: CDR1 MDHEN, CDR2 SYDVKM. CDR3 in amino acids: CASSPAGGDYGYTF. The CDR3 nucleotides are TGTGCCAGCAGTCCTGCAGGGGGCGACTATGGCTACACCTTC.

The rearrangement joins TRBV28 to TRBJ1-5; D might be TRBD1 (5 bases). The CDR3 extends over 15 amino acids. Germline-derived CDR1 and CDR2 are MDHEN and SYDVKM. Between the trimmed V and J ends, which lost 5 bases and 6 bases, there was a span of 17 bases. The CDR3: CASSPPRGSGQPQHF. The CDR3, as DNA: TGTGCCAGCAGTCCCCCTCGGGGGTCGGGTCAGCCCCAGCATTTT.

This sequence joins TRBV5-1 and TRBJ1-2, with D possibly matching TRBD1 (5 bases). Germline V gene lookup returns CDR1 SGHRS and CDR2 YFSETQ. The CDR3 length is 14 residues. The V and J ends lost 0 bases and 6 bases respectively, with 12 bases between them. CDR3 residues: CASSLVGVAHGYTF. The CDR3 DNA reads TGCGCCAGCAGCTTGGTAGGGGTCGCACATGGCTACACCTTC.

This clone was seen just once. The V and J genes are TRBV6-6 and TRBJ2-7; D is possibly TRBD1 (6 bases). The germline gives CDR1 MNHNY, CDR2 SVGAGI (reference sequence). V gave up 5 bases and J gave up 7 bases, with 18 bases separating them. The CDR3 totals 14 residues. In nucleotides, the CDR3 is TGTGCCAGCAGTGCCGAGGGGGTCCCAGGTGAGCAGTACTTC. Residues: CASSAEGVPGEQYF.

This clone was seen a single time. The chain carries TRBV11-2 and TRBJ1-2; 9 positions match TRBD1. Trimming removed 2 bases from V and 0 bases from J; junction bases left unmatched: 10. CDR1 and CDR2 from the germline V gene are SGHAT and FQNNGV. This CDR3 has 18 residues. This chain's CDR3 is CASSLKTDRGRTNYGYTF. CDR3 nucleotide sequence: TGTGCCAGCAGCTTAAAAACGGACAGGGGCCGGACTAACTATGGCTACACCTTC.

The chain carries TRBV28 and TRBJ2-7; D perhaps matches TRBD1 (5 bases). Per germline, CDR1 MDHEN and CDR2 SYDVKM. The ends were cut back, 6 bases at V and 4 bases at J, with 10 bases in the middle. The length of the CDR3 is 12 residues. Here the CDR3 DNA reads TGTGCCAGCAGCGCTTACAGGTACGAGCAGTACTTC. Translated, it gives CASSAYRYEQYF.

The V gene is TRBV30, the J gene TRBJ2-7; D is uncertain. The CDR3 has 12 amino acids. V was shortened by 1 base and J by 2 bases, with 6 bases between the two germline ends. CDR1 and CDR2 from the germline V gene are GTSNPN and SVGIG (reference sequence). CDR3 DNA: TGTGCCTGGAGTGACTCCACCTACGAGCAGTACTTC. Amino acids: CAWSDSTYEQYF.

V and J are TRBV14 and TRBJ1-1; D perhaps matches TRBD1 (5 bases). Trimming shortened V by 0 bases and J by 0 bases, and 14 bases separated the two germline ends. The germline V gene encodes CDR1 SGHDN and CDR2 FVKESK. CDR3 length: 17 amino acids. The CDR3, as DNA: TGTGCCAGCAGCCAAGATCTGACAGCGACCATGAACACTGAAGCTTTCTTT. Amino acids: CASSQDLTATMNTEAFF.

The chain joins TRBV14 to TRBJ1-2, with 10 bases fitting TRBD1. CDR1 is SGHDN, CDR2 FVKESK, per germline. Losses at the gene ends were 0 bases for V and 4 bases for J; bases not matched to a gene: 14. The CDR3 is 19 residues long. The CDR3 spells CASSQEPPGQGLLSYGYTF. CDR3 coding DNA: TGTGCCAGCAGCCAAGAACCCCCGGGACAGGGGCTACTTTCCTATGGCTACACCTTC.

The chain is built from TRBV10-3 and TRBJ1-2; TRBD1 matches 8 bases. This CDR3 has 12 amino acids. Germline V CDR1 and CDR2: ENHRY, SYGVKD. The trim removed 2 bases at V and 9 bases at J, leaving 2 bases unmatched. The CDR3 bases are TGTGCCATCAGTGAGGACAGGGGTTGCTACACCTTC. Protein: CAISEDRGCYTF.

The chain links TRBV6-9 to TRBJ2-1, with D uncertain. This CDR3 spans 11 amino acids. Trimming cost V 0 bases and J 15 bases, with 9 bases left between them. Germline CDR1 is MNHGY and CDR2 is SVAAGI. The CDR3 sequence is CASSYSRLTFF. For the CDR3, the DNA is TGTGCCAGCAGTTATTCGCGGTTGACGTTCTTC.

The chain links TRBV30 to TRBJ2-1; 9 nucleotides line up with TRBD2. V trimming: 0 bases; J trimming: 5 bases; junction bases outside the gene matches: 8. The CDR3 contains 16 residues. Germline-derived CDR1 and CDR2 are GTSNPN and SVGIG (reference sequence). CDR3 loop: CAWSVKRLAGNNEQFF. CDR3 DNA: TGTGCCTGGAGTGTTAAGCGCCTAGCGGGGAACAATGAGCAGTTCTTC.

This clone was counted a few times. The gene calls are TRBV5-6 and TRBJ2-7, with a weak D call TRBD2 (5 bases). Trimming shortened V by 3 bases and J by 7 bases, and 20 bases separated the two germline ends. The CDR3 sequence is 15 residues long. Germline V gene data show CDR1 as SGHDT and CDR2 as YYEEEE. This chain's CDR3 is CASSSKGPRTVEQYF. CDR3 bases: TGTGCCAGCAGCTCGAAAGGACCCCGGACTGTAGAGCAGTACTTC.

The chain has TRBV10-3 and TRBJ1-4; 9 bases match TRBD1. The CDR3 totals 12 residues. V trimming: 10 bases; J trimming: 5 bases; junction bases outside the gene matches: 2. From germline, CDR1 is ENHRY and CDR2 SYGVKD. The DNA of the CDR3 is TGTGCCACGGGGACAGGGAATGAAAAACTGTTTTTT. Its protein product is CATGTGNEKLFF.

In its sample, this clone was seen once. This chain links TRBV5-4 with TRBJ2-1, with 11 positions matching TRBD2. Germline V gene lookup returns CDR1 SGHNT and CDR2 YYREEE (reference sequence). Trimming took 3 bases from V and 8 from J; bases not matched to a gene: 7. This CDR3 has 15 residues. The CDR3 bases are TGTGCCAGCAGCTCCGAACTAGCGGGAGCTCATGAGCAGTTCTTC. Residues: CASSSELAGAHEQFF.

The V and J genes are TRBV6-1 and TRBJ2-7, with 9 bases fitting TRBD1. This CDR3 has 13 residues. The ends lost 7 bases at V and 5 bases at J; junction bases unmatched: 6. Germline-derived CDR1 and CDR2 are MNHNS and SASEGT. The CDR3, as DNA: TGTGCCAGCATGGACAGGGGTTGCCACGAGCAGTACTTC. Encoded protein: CASMDRGCHEQYF.

V usage is TRBV4-1 and J usage is TRBJ2-5; D is perhaps TRBD1 (6 bases). CDR1 is MGHRA and CDR2 is YSYEKL in the germline V gene. The CDR3 is 20 amino acids. With 3 bases removed from V and 5 bases from J, the gap between germline ends came to 31 bases. The CDR3 loop is CASSQFSYREKQGVGETQYF. Written as DNA, the CDR3 is TGCGCCAGCAGCCAGTTTTCTTACAGAGAAAAACAGGGAGTAGGGGAGACCCAGTACTTC.